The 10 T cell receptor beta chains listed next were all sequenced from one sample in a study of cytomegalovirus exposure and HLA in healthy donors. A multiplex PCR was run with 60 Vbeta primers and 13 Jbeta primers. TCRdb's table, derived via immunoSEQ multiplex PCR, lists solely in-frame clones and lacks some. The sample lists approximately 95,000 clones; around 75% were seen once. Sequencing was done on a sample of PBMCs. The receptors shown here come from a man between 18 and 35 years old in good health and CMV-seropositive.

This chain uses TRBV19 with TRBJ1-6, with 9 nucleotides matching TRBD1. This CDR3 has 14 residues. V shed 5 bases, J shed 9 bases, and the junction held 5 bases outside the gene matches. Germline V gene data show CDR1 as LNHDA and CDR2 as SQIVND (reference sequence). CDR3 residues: CASSPGTGSSPLHF. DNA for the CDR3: TGTGCCAGTAGTCCCGGGACAGGGTCTTCACCCCTCCACTTT.

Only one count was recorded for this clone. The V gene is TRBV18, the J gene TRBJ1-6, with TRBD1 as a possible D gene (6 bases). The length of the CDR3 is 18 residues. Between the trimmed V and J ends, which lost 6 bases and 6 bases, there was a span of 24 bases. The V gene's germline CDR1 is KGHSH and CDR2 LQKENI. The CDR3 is CASSPSEKDRRFNSPLHF. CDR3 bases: TGTGCCAGCTCTCCTTCCGAGAAAGACAGGAGATTTAATTCACCCCTCCACTTT.

DNA for the CDR3: TGCGCCAGCAGCCAAGACGTACTAGCGGGGGGGCGGAACAATGAGCAGTTCTTC. Encoded protein: CASSQDVLAGGRNNEQFF. The rearrangement joins TRBV4-1 to TRBJ2-1; 13 bases agree with TRBD2. Germline CDR1 MGHRA, CDR2 YSYEKL. V trimming: 0 bases; J trimming: 5 bases; junction bases outside the gene matches: 7. There are 18 residues in the CDR3.

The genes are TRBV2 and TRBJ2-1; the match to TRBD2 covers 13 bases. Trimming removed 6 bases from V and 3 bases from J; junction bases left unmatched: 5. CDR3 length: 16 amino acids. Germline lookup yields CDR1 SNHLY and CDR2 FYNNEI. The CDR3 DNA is TGTGCCAGCAGAGAACGACTAGCGGGGGGCTACAATGAGCAGTTCTTC. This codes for CASRERLAGGYNEQFF.

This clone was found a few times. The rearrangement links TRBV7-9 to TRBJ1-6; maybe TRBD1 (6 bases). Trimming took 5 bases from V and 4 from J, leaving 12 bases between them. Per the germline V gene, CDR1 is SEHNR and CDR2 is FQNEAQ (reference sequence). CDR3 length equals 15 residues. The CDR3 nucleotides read TGTGCCAGCAGCACTCAACAGGGATATAATTCACCCCTCCACTTT. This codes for CASSTQQGYNSPLHF.

The CDR3 region is CASRFPGTGDEKLFF. The CDR3, as DNA: TGTGCCAGCAGATTCCCAGGGACAGGGGATGAAAAACTGTTTTTT. This chain uses TRBV2 with TRBJ1-4; 10 bases fit TRBD1. This CDR3 region has 15 residues. CDR1 SNHLY and CDR2 FYNNEI come from the germline V gene. Trimming took 6 bases from V and 6 from J; bases not matched to a gene: 7.

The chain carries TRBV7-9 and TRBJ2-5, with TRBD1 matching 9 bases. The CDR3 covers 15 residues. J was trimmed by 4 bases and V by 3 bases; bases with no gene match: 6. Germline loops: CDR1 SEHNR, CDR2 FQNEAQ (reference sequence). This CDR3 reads CASSFDRGGRETQYF. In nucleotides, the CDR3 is TGTGCCAGCAGCTTTGACAGGGGGGGACGAGAGACCCAGTACTTC.

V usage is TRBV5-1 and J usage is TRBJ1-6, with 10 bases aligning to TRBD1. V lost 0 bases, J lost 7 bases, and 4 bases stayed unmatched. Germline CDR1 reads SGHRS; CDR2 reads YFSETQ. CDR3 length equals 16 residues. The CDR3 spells CASSLAGQGGNSPLHF. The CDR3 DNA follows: TGCGCCAGCAGCTTGGCCGGACAGGGGGGGAATTCACCCCTCCACTTT.

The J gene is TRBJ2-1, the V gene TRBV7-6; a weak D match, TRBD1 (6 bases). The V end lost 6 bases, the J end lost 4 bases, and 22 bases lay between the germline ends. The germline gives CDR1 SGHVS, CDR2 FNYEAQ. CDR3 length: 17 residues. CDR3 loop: CASSVRGGAAVYNEQFF. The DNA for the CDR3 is TGTGCCAGCAGTGTCAGGGGTGGGGCTGCCGTATACAATGAGCAGTTCTTC.

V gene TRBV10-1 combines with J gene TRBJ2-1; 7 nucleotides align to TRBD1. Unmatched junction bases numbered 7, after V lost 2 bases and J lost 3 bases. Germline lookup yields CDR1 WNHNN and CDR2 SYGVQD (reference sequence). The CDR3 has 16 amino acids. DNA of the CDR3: TGCGCCAGCAGTGAGAACCCTTGGGACAGCTACAATGAGCAGTTCTTC. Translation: CASSENPWDSYNEQFF.